Shown below are 14 T cell receptor beta chains from a single sample sequenced in a study of blood T cell repertoires in COVID-19. TCRdb's table, derived via immunoSEQ multiplex PCR, lists solely in-frame clones and lacks some. This table holds more than 300,000 clones, around 86% found once. The sample taken for sequencing was PBMCs or T cells enriched from blood (not recorded which). The receptors derive from a woman aged 50 to 65 who had recovered from COVID-19.

CDR3 sequence reads: CASSAPQSTDTQYF. Here the CDR3 DNA reads TGTGCCAGCAGTGCCCCTCAGAGCACAGATACGCAGTATTTT. The V call is TRBV25-1, the J call TRBJ2-3, with unresolved D. This CDR3 contains 14 residues. Germline V gene data show CDR1 as MGHDK and CDR2 as SYGVNS. V lost 4 bases, J lost 0 bases, and 8 bases lay in between.

This chain joins TRBV14 and TRBJ2-4; D is unresolved. V was pared by 4 bases and J by 2 bases, with 9 bases between. The germline gives CDR1 SGHDN, CDR2 FVKESK. The CDR3 extends over 14 amino acids. CDR3 residues: CASSRAGSKNIQYF. CDR3 bases: TGTGCCAGCAGCCGGGCTGGCTCCAAAAACATTCAGTACTTC. The full variable domain, with the rest looked up from reference TRBV14 and TRBJ2-4, is EAGVTQFPSHSVIEKGQTVTLRCDPISGHDNLYWYRRVMGKEIKFLLHFVKESKQDESGMPNNRFLAERTGGTYSTLKVQPAELEDSGVYFCASSRAGSKNIQYFGAGTRLSVL.

This rearrangement joins TRBV3-1 (or the pseudogene TRBV3-2) to TRBJ1-6; D ambiguous. Germline values: CDR1 LGHDT, CDR2 YNNKEL (reference sequence). This CDR3 comprises 14 residues. Deletions cut 7 bases from V and 7 bases from J, with 14 bases between. The CDR3 DNA reads as TGTGCCAGCAAGCTGGAGGCGAAAAATTCACCCCTCCACTTT. This gives the protein CASKLEAKNSPLHF.

The chain links TRBV10-3 to TRBJ2-7; possibly TRBD1 for D (6 bases). This CDR3 is 15 amino acids long. Germline loops: CDR1 ENHRY, CDR2 SYGVKD. V shed 4 bases and J shed 2 bases, with 15 bases lying between them. The CDR3 loop reads CAISGKGGSAYEQYF. CDR3 nucleotide sequence: TGTGCCATCAGTGGGAAAGGGGGTAGCGCCTACGAGCAGTACTTC.

The rearrangement joins TRBV10-3 to TRBJ1-3; tentatively, D is TRBD1 (6 bases). Trimming took 7 bases from V and 11 from J, leaving 21 bases between them. This CDR3 has 14 amino acids. CDR1 ENHRY and CDR2 SYGVKD come from the germline V gene. The CDR3 nucleotides are TGTGCCATCAAAGAGGGGCAGGGGATTGACCCCATATATTTT. This gives the protein CAIKEGQGIDPIYF.

This chain connects TRBV9 to TRBJ2-7, with TRBD2 matching 7 bases. V gave up 4 bases and J gave up 0 bases; unmatched junction bases: 7. The length of the CDR3 is 15 residues. Germline CDR1 SGDLS, CDR2 YYNGEE. CDR3 sequence reads: CASSTTAGSSYEQYF. The DNA of the CDR3 is TGTGCCAGCAGCACGACAGCGGGGAGCTCCTACGAGCAGTACTTC.

J is TRBJ1-1 and V is TRBV29-1; the match to TRBD1 covers 7 bases. The CDR3 runs to 12 residues. Germline assignment: CDR1 SQVTM and CDR2 ANQGSEA. The V gene end was trimmed by 8 bases and the J gene end by 5 bases; junction bases not matched to a gene: 8. The CDR3: CSQDRVGTEAFF. As DNA, the CDR3 is TGCAGCCAAGACAGGGTAGGAACTGAAGCTTTCTTT.

This clone was detected many times. The chain combines TRBV19 with TRBJ1-6, with 10 bases fitting TRBD1. J gave up 10 bases and V 8 bases, and 14 bases lay outside the gene matches. From germline, CDR1 is LNHDA and CDR2 SQIVND (reference sequence). The CDR3 has 16 residues. The DNA of the CDR3 is TGTGCCAGTCAAAGGAGCCCGACAGGGGGCGAATCACCCCTCCACTTT. Amino acids: CASQRSPTGGESPLHF.

The V gene is TRBV27, the J gene TRBJ1-4, with 10 bases identical to TRBD1. Germline CDR1 MNHEY, CDR2 SMNVEV (reference sequence). This CDR3 contains 16 residues. V was clipped by 5 bases and J by 2 bases; unmatched bases: 5. CDR3 coding DNA: TGTGCCAGCAGTCCCCGGACAGGGGGTACTAATGAAAAACTGTTTTTT. Translation: CASSPRTGGTNEKLFF.

The chain couples TRBV7-9 to TRBJ1-6, with a weak D call TRBD1 (6 bases). Germline CDR1 and CDR2: SEHNR and FQNEAQ (reference sequence). The length of the CDR3 is 17 residues. The ends were cut back, 6 bases at V and 1 base at J, with 16 bases in the middle. The CDR3 coding sequence is TGTGCCAGCAGTCACAGGGTTTCGGGGTCCTATAATTCACCCCTCCACTTT. Translating gives CASSHRVSGSYNSPLHF.

The J gene is TRBJ2-3, the V gene TRBV3-1 (or the pseudogene TRBV3-2); weak D call: TRBD2 (6 bases). Trimming took 4 bases from V and 2 from J, leaving 13 bases between them. Germline V gene data show CDR1 as LGHDT and CDR2 as YNNKEL (reference sequence). CDR3 size: 15 residues. The CDR3 loop reads CASSRGDFDTDTQYF. In nucleotides, the CDR3 is TGTGCCAGCAGCCGGGGGGACTTCGACACAGATACGCAGTATTTT.

The chain carries TRBV10-2 and TRBJ2-5; 13 positions match TRBD2. This CDR3 has 14 residues. CDR1 WSHSY and CDR2 SAAADI come from the germline V gene. V lost 6 bases and J lost 4; bases outside the gene matches: 2. The CDR3 here is CASRLAGGRETQYF. CDR3 sequence (DNA): TGCGCCAGCAGACTAGCGGGGGGGCGAGAGACCCAGTACTTC.

The rearrangement uses TRBV7-3 and TRBJ2-3; possibly TRBD2 for D (5 bases). The CDR3 runs to 16 residues. V was cut by 2 bases and J by 2 bases, with 14 bases left in between. Germline lookup yields CDR1 SGHTA and CDR2 FQGTGA. The chain's CDR3 is CASSLGSSGATDTQYF. In DNA, the CDR3 is TGTGCCAGCAGCTTAGGGTCCAGCGGAGCCACAGATACGCAGTATTTT.

V and J are TRBV30 and TRBJ1-5; D gene uncertain. V was shortened by 2 bases and J by 3 bases, with 17 bases between the two germline ends. CDR1 and CDR2 from the germline V gene are GTSNPN and SVGIG (reference sequence). The CDR3 contains 16 residues. The CDR3 here is CAWSPRVGVNNQPQHF. The DNA of the CDR3 is TGTGCCTGGAGTCCACGGGTCGGAGTTAACAATCAGCCCCAGCATTTT.